The 5 T cell receptor beta chains listed next were all sequenced from one sample in a study of blood T cell repertoires in COVID-19. Here immunoSEQ multiplex PCR was the method, and the copy in TCRdb shows in-frame clones only, minus some. This sample has about 370,000 clones; roughly nine tenths occur once, and the top ten carry over 0.95%. Sequencing was done on a sample of PBMCs or T cells enriched from blood (not recorded which). These receptors all come from a man younger than 35 who had recovered from COVID-19.

There are a few counts of this clone. The chain joins TRBV11-3 to TRBJ2-1, with 12 bases lining up with TRBD1. This CDR3 has 15 amino acids. Germline CDR1 SGHNT, CDR2 YENEEA. The ends lost 4 bases at V and 6 bases at J; junction bases unmatched: 4. CDR3 loop: CASSSSGQGANEQFF. The CDR3 DNA sequence: TGTGCCAGCAGCTCCTCGGGACAGGGGGCCAATGAGCAGTTCTTC.

The CDR3 bases are TGTGCCAGCAGGTCCTCTCACAGGGAGGGAAAAGGCTACACCTTC. This codes for CASRSSHREGKGYTF. The V and J genes are TRBV27 and TRBJ1-2; tentatively, D is TRBD1 (6 bases). The V end lost 6 bases, the J end lost 8 bases, and 22 bases lay between the germline ends. Germline assignment: CDR1 MNHEY and CDR2 SMNVEV (reference sequence). The CDR3 has 15 residues.

The genes are TRBV28 and TRBJ2-1; D is perhaps TRBD2 (5 bases). The V end was cut by 2 bases, the J end by 5 bases, with 13 bases between. Germline CDR1 is MDHEN and CDR2 is SYDVKM. There are 15 residues in the CDR3. The DNA for the CDR3 is TGTGCCAGCAGTTTAATGAGGCCGGGGAACAATGAGCAGTTCTTC. Translation gives CASSLMRPGNNEQFF.

The chain recombines TRBV27 with TRBJ2-1, with TRBD2 matching 9 bases. Germline V gene data show CDR1 as MNHEY and CDR2 as SMNVEV (reference sequence). J lost 3 bases, V lost 3 bases, and 3 bases had no gene match. The CDR3 has 15 residues. CDR3 loop: CASSFGTSSYNEQFF. The CDR3 DNA sequence: TGTGCCAGCAGTTTTGGGACTAGCAGCTACAATGAGCAGTTCTTC.

This clone was observed once. V usage is TRBV18 and J usage is TRBJ1-2; 7 bases line up with TRBD1. J was trimmed by 4 bases and V by 3 bases; bases with no gene match: 5. This CDR3 region has 14 residues. Germline V gives CDR1 KGHSH, CDR2 LQKENI. Written as DNA, the CDR3 is TGTGCCAGCTCACCGGACAGGACACTCTATGGCTACACCTTC. This sequence encodes CASSPDRTLYGYTF.